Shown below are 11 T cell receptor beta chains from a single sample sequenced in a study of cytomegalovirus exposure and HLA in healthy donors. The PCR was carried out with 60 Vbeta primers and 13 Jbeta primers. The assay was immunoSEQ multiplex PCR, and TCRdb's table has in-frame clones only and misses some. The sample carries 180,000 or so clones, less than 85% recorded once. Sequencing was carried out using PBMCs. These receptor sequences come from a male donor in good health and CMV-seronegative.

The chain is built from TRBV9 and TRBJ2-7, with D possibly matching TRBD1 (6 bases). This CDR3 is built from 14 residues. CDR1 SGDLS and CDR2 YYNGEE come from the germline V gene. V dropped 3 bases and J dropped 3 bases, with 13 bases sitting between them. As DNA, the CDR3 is TGTGCCAGCAGCGCTACAGGGATGGTCTACGAGCAGTACTTC. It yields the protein CASSATGMVYEQYF. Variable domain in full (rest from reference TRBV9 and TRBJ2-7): DSGVTQTPKHLITATGQRVTLRCSPRSGDLSVYWYQQSLDQGLQFLIQYYNGEERAKGNILERFSAQQFPDLHSELNLSSLELGDSALYFCASSATGMVYEQYFGPGTRLTVT.

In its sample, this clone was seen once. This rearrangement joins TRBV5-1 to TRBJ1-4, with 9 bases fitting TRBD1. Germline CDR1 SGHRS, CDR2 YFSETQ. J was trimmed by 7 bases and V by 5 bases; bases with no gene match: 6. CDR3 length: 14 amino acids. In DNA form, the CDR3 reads TGCGCCAGCAGGCCGGGACAGGGCCGTGAAAAACTGTTTTTT. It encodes CASRPGQGREKLFF.

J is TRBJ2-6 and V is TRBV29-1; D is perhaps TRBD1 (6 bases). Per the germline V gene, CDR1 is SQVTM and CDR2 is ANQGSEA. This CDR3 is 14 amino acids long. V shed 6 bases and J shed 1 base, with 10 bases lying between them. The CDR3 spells CSVSDRSGANVLTF. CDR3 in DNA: TGCAGCGTGAGCGACAGGTCTGGGGCCAACGTCCTGACTTTC.

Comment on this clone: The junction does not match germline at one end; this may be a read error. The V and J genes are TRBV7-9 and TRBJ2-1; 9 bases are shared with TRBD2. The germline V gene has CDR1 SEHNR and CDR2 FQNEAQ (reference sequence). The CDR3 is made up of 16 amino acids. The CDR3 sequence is CASSLDAGGWYNEQLF. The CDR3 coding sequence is TGTGCCAGCAGCTTAGATGCGGGGGGGTGGTACAATGAGCAGCTCTTC. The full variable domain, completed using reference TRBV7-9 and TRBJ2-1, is DTGVSQNPRHKITKRGQNVTFRCDPISEHNRLYWYRQTLGQGPEFLTYFQNEAQLEKSRLLSDRFSAERPKGSFSTLEIQRTEQGDSAMYLCASSLDAGGWYNEQLFGPGTRLTVL.

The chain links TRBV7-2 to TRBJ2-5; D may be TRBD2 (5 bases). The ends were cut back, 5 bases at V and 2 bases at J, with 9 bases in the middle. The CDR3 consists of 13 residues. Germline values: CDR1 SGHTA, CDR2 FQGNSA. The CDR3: CASSPGVQETQYF. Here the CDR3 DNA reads TGTGCCAGCAGCCCCGGGGTGCAAGAGACCCAGTACTTC. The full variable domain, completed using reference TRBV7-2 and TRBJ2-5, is GAGVSQSPSNKVTEKGKDVELRCDPISGHTALYWYRQSLGQGLEFLIYFQGNSAPDKSGLPSDRFSAERTGGSVSTLTIQRTQQEDSAVYLCASSPGVQETQYFGPGTRLLVL.

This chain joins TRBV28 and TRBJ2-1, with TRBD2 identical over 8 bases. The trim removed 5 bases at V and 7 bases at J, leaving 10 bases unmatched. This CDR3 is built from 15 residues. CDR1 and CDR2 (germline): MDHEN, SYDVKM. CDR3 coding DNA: TGTGCCAGCAGTGAATCAGCGGGAGTTAGGAATGAGCAGTTCTTC. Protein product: CASSESAGVRNEQFF.

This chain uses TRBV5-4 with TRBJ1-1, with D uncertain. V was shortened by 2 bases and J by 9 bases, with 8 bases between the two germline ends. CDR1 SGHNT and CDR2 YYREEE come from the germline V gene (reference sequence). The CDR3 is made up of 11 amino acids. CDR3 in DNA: TGTGCCAGCAGCTTCGAGGGAAAAGCTTTCTTT. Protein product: CASSFEGKAFF.

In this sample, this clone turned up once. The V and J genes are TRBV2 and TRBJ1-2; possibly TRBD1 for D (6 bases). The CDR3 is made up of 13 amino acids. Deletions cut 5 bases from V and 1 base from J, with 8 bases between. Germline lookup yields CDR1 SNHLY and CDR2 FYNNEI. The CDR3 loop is CASSTDSNYGYTF. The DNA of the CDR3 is TGTGCCAGCAGTACGGACAGTAACTATGGCTACACCTTC.

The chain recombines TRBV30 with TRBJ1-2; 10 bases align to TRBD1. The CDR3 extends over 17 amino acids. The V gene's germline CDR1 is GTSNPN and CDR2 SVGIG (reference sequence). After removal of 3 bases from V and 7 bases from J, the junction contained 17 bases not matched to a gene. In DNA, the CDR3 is TGTGCCTGGAGGGGCCTCCAAGCCGGGACAGGGGTGGGTGGCTACACCTTC. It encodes CAWRGLQAGTGVGGYTF.

This CDR3 reads CASSSNTDSNSNQPQHF. CDR3 in DNA: TGTGCCAGCAGCTCCAACACCGACAGCAATAGCAATCAGCCCCAGCATTTT. The rearrangement uses TRBV5-4 and TRBJ1-5; perhaps TRBD1 as D (5 bases). The CDR3 is made up of 17 amino acids. V was clipped by 3 bases and J by 0 bases, with 16 bases between them. CDR1 is SGHNT and CDR2 is YYREEE in the germline V gene (reference sequence).

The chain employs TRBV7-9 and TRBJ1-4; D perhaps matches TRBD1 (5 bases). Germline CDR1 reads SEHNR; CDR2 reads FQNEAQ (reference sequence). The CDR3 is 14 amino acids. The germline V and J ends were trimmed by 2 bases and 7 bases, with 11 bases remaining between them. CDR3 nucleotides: TGTGCCAGCAGCTTAAAAGGGGTCGGTGAAAAACTGTTTTTT. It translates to CASSLKGVGEKLFF.